This is a list of T cell receptor beta chains from one sample in a study of response to subunit inactivated influenza vaccine. TCRdb itself ran the RT-PCR reads through MiXCR, one entry per CDR3 protein. The profile shows a few hundred thousand distinct CDR3 sequences, around a fifth of them singletons. The material was PBMCs from blood, obtained roughly 20 months after vaccination. The receptors derive from a man in his fifties or sixties who received an inactivated influenza vaccine. Each CDR3 is given with its conserved first and last residue. The D gene is left open where the match is weak. The size of a clone is reported for some rows only, either as once, few or many, or as a class for expanded clones.

v_call: TRBV7-2
j_call: TRBJ1-4
d_call: .
clone_size: .
cdr3_nt: TGTGCCAGCAGCACGCCCGGGGGAGGTCGTAAAAAACTGTTTTTT
cdr3_aa: CASSTPGGGRKKLFF

v_call: TRBV3-1
j_call: TRBJ1-2
d_call: .
clone_size: .
cdr3_nt: TGTGCCAGCAGCCAGGCGTCTGGCTACACCTTC
cdr3_aa: CASSQASGYTF

v_call: TRBV29-1
j_call: TRBJ2-5
d_call: .
clone_size: .
cdr3_nt: TGCAGCGTCAACGAAAGGGGGGGCCAAGAGACCCAGTACTTC
cdr3_aa: CSVNERGGQETQYF

v_call: TRBV6-1
j_call: TRBJ1-2
d_call: .
clone_size: .
cdr3_nt: TGTGCCAGCAGCTTGGGAGGGGATCTGGGTGGCTACACCTTC
cdr3_aa: CASSLGGDLGGYTF

v_call: TRBV6-2/TRBV6-3
j_call: TRBJ1-5
d_call: TRBD1
clone_size: .
cdr3_nt: TGTGCCACTACGGACAGGGGCAATCAGGCCCAGCATTTT
cdr3_aa: CATTDRGNQAQHF

v_call: TRBV12-3/TRBV12-4
j_call: TRBJ2-2
d_call: .
clone_size: .
cdr3_nt: TGTGCCAGTGACAGTTCGACGAAACGGTCCGGGGAGCTGTTTTTT
cdr3_aa: CASDSSTKRSGELFF

v_call: TRBV20-1
j_call: TRBJ1-2
d_call: .
clone_size: few
cdr3_nt: TGCAGTGCTAGCTCCCAGGGAATGGGTGGCTACACCTTC
cdr3_aa: CSASSQGMGGYTF

v_call: TRBV28
j_call: TRBJ2-7
d_call: .
clone_size: .
cdr3_nt: TGTGCCAGCAGTTTTATGCGGGAGCAGTACTTC
cdr3_aa: CASSFMREQYF

v_call: TRBV25-1
j_call: TRBJ1-5
d_call: .
clone_size: .
cdr3_nt: TGTGCCAGCGGCTTGACGGGTCAGCCCCAGCATTTT
cdr3_aa: CASGLTGQPQHF

v_call: TRBV20-1
j_call: TRBJ2-3
d_call: .
clone_size: .
cdr3_nt: TGCAGTGCCCCCGGCTGGAGCGGGACAGATACGCAGTATTTT
cdr3_aa: CSAPGWSGTDTQYF

v_call: TRBV5-1
j_call: TRBJ1-4
d_call: .
clone_size: few
cdr3_nt: TGCGCCAGCAGCCTCACGCCTGCCGATGAAAAACTGTTTTTT
cdr3_aa: CASSLTPADEKLFF

v_call: TRBV20-1
j_call: TRBJ2-5
d_call: .
clone_size: .
cdr3_nt: TGCAGTGCTAGAGTTCCAACCCAAGAGACCCAGTACTTC
cdr3_aa: CSARVPTQETQYF

v_call: TRBV3-1
j_call: TRBJ1-4
d_call: TRBD1
clone_size: .
cdr3_nt: TGTGCCAGCAGCCCAGGGACAGCCACCGAAAAACTGTTTTTT
cdr3_aa: CASSPGTATEKLFF

v_call: TRBV19
j_call: TRBJ2-1
d_call: TRBD2
clone_size: .
cdr3_nt: TGTGCCACTAGCGGGGGGTCGAGCTCCTACAATGAGCAGTTCTTC
cdr3_aa: CATSGGSSSYNEQFF

v_call: TRBV5-1
j_call: TRBJ1-1
d_call: .
clone_size: many
cdr3_nt: TGCGCCAGCAGCTTGGGGACAAGGATGATGAACACTGAAGCTTTCTTT
cdr3_aa: CASSLGTRMMNTEAFF

v_call: TRBV6-2/TRBV6-3
j_call: TRBJ1-6
d_call: .
clone_size: few
cdr3_nt: TGTGCCAGCAGTTACCAGCAAGGTTCACCCCTCCACTTT
cdr3_aa: CASSYQQGSPLHF

v_call: TRBV28
j_call: TRBJ2-7
d_call: TRBD1
clone_size: few
cdr3_nt: TGTGCCAGCAGTTTAGGGGACAGCTCCTACGAGCAGTACTTC
cdr3_aa: CASSLGDSSYEQYF

v_call: TRBV5-1
j_call: TRBJ1-1
d_call: .
clone_size: few
cdr3_nt: TGCGCCAGCAGCTTCGGGGGAGGTGTGAACACTGAAGCTTTCTTT
cdr3_aa: CASSFGGGVNTEAFF

v_call: TRBV6-5
j_call: TRBJ2-2
d_call: .
clone_size: .
cdr3_nt: TGTGCCAGCAGTTACTCGGAGGGAACCGGGGAGCTGTTT
cdr3_aa: CASSYSEGTGELF

v_call: TRBV20-1
j_call: TRBJ1-4
d_call: .
clone_size: .
cdr3_nt: TGCAGTGCTAGAGAGGGTGAAAAACTGTTTTTT
cdr3_aa: CSAREGEKLFF

v_call: TRBV7-9
j_call: TRBJ1-1
d_call: .
clone_size: few
cdr3_nt: TGTGCCAGCAGCTTTCAGGGTAGGAACACTGAAGCTTTCTTT
cdr3_aa: CASSFQGRNTEAFF

v_call: TRBV6-1
j_call: TRBJ2-7
d_call: TRBD1
clone_size: .
cdr3_nt: TGTGCCAGCAGTCAGGGGGCCACCTACGAGCAGTACTTC
cdr3_aa: CASSQGATYEQYF

v_call: TRBV18
j_call: TRBJ1-4
d_call: .
clone_size: .
cdr3_nt: TGTGCCAGCTCACCACCGGACGGACCGACAGAGGTTGAAAAACTGTTTTTT
cdr3_aa: CASSPPDGPTEVEKLFF

v_call: TRBV6-2/TRBV6-3
j_call: TRBJ1-1
d_call: TRBD1
clone_size: .
cdr3_nt: TGTGCCAGCAGTGACAGGGGAAGGTGGCCTGAAGCTTTCTTT
cdr3_aa: CASSDRGRWPEAFF

v_call: TRBV6-5
j_call: TRBJ2-7
d_call: TRBD1
clone_size: few
cdr3_nt: TGTGCCAGCAGTTTCAGGGGACAGCTTTACGAGCAGTACTTC
cdr3_aa: CASSFRGQLYEQYF

v_call: TRBV28
j_call: TRBJ1-2
d_call: .
clone_size: .
cdr3_nt: TGTGCCAGCAGTTTGGGATTCGGGACGGTCTATGGCTACACCTTC
cdr3_aa: CASSLGFGTVYGYTF

v_call: TRBV20-1
j_call: TRBJ1-2
d_call: .
clone_size: .
cdr3_nt: TGCAGTGCGAGCCAGGGTCCGGGCTATGGCTACACCTTC
cdr3_aa: CSASQGPGYGYTF

v_call: TRBV12-3/TRBV12-4
j_call: TRBJ2-3
d_call: .
clone_size: .
cdr3_nt: TGTGCCAGCAGTGGGACTTCCCCCCCCACAGATACGCAGTATTTT
cdr3_aa: CASSGTSPPTDTQYF

v_call: TRBV2
j_call: TRBJ2-3
d_call: .
clone_size: few
cdr3_nt: TGTGCCAGCAGTGAAGAACCAGCTAGCACAGATACGCAGTATTTT
cdr3_aa: CASSEEPASTDTQYF

v_call: TRBV2
j_call: TRBJ2-1
d_call: TRBD1
clone_size: few
cdr3_nt: TGTGCCAGCGTATACGACAGGGGCAATGAGCAGTTCTTC
cdr3_aa: CASVYDRGNEQFF

v_call: TRBV12-3/TRBV12-4
j_call: TRBJ2-1
d_call: .
clone_size: many
cdr3_nt: TGTGCCAGCAGTTCCCGCACGGAGAGCTCCTACAATGAGCAGTTCTTC
cdr3_aa: CASSSRTESSYNEQFF

v_call: TRBV12-3/TRBV12-4
j_call: TRBJ2-1
d_call: TRBD2
clone_size: .
cdr3_nt: TGTGCCAGCAGTCAGGTTCCTAGCGGGAGTTTCATTAATGAGCAGTTCTTC
cdr3_aa: CASSQVPSGSFINEQFF

v_call: TRBV12-3/TRBV12-4
j_call: TRBJ2-2
d_call: .
clone_size: few
cdr3_nt: TGTGCCAGCAACGGGCCCTCAACCGGGGAGCTGTTTTTT
cdr3_aa: CASNGPSTGELFF

v_call: TRBV6-2/TRBV6-3
j_call: TRBJ2-3
d_call: .
clone_size: .
cdr3_nt: TGTGCCAGCAGTTACCCGGCGGCCCAGGATCCGTTCACAGATACGCAGTATTTT
cdr3_aa: CASSYPAAQDPFTDTQYF

v_call: TRBV5-1
j_call: TRBJ1-1
d_call: .
clone_size: few
cdr3_nt: TGCGCCAGCAGCTTAGGGGATATGGGTGAAGCTTTCTTT
cdr3_aa: CASSLGDMGEAFF

v_call: TRBV10-3
j_call: TRBJ2-3
d_call: TRBD1
clone_size: few
cdr3_nt: TGTGCCATCACCGGACAGGGTGGGGGGAGTGCAGATACGCAGTATTTT
cdr3_aa: CAITGQGGGSADTQYF

v_call: TRBV7-8
j_call: TRBJ1-5
d_call: .
clone_size: .
cdr3_nt: TGTGCCAGCAGCCCTGGCGAGGGATTGGGGCCCCAGCATTTT
cdr3_aa: CASSPGEGLGPQHF

v_call: TRBV9
j_call: TRBJ1-4
d_call: TRBD1
clone_size: many
cdr3_nt: TGTGCCAGCAGCGCCGGGGCCAGGGGGCGGAATGAAAAACTGTTTTTT
cdr3_aa: CASSAGARGRNEKLFF

v_call: TRBV6-5
j_call: TRBJ2-3
d_call: .
clone_size: .
cdr3_nt: TGTGCCAGCAGTTACGCAATTAACACAGATACGCAGTATTTT
cdr3_aa: CASSYAINTDTQYF

v_call: TRBV2
j_call: TRBJ2-1
d_call: TRBD2
clone_size: .
cdr3_nt: TGTGCCAGCAACCTAGCGGGAGTTGGAAATGAGCAGTTCTTC
cdr3_aa: CASNLAGVGNEQFF

v_call: TRBV4-2
j_call: TRBJ1-5
d_call: .
clone_size: .
cdr3_nt: TGTGCCAGCAGCCAAGATTACAATCAGCCCCAGCATTTT
cdr3_aa: CASSQDYNQPQHF

v_call: TRBV10-2
j_call: TRBJ1-5
d_call: .
clone_size: many
cdr3_nt: TGCGCCAGCAGGGAGACACCGCTTAGCAATCAGCCCCAGCATTTT
cdr3_aa: CASRETPLSNQPQHF

v_call: TRBV9
j_call: TRBJ1-2
d_call: .
clone_size: .
cdr3_nt: TGTGCCAGCAGAGGACAGTACTATGGCTACACCTTC
cdr3_aa: CASRGQYYGYTF

v_call: TRBV9
j_call: TRBJ2-3
d_call: .
clone_size: .
cdr3_nt: TGTGCCAGCAGCGGCCTAGATTTCCGTGAGGATACGCAGTATTTT
cdr3_aa: CASSGLDFREDTQYF

v_call: TRBV14
j_call: TRBJ2-7
d_call: TRBD1
clone_size: .
cdr3_nt: TGTGCCAGCAGCCCGAGCTACCGGGACAGGGGCTACGAGCAGTACTTC
cdr3_aa: CASSPSYRDRGYEQYF